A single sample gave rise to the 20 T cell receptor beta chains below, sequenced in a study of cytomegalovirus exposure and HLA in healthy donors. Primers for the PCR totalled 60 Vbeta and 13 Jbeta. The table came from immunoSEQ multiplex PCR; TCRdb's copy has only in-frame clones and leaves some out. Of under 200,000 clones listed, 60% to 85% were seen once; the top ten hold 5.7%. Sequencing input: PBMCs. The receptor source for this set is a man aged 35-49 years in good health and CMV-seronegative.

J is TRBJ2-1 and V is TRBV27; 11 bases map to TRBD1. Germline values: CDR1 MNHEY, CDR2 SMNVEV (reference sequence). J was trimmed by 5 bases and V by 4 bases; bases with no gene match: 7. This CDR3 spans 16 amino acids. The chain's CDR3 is CASSSPGTGGNNEQFF. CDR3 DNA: TGTGCCAGCAGTTCCCCCGGGACAGGGGGGAACAATGAGCAGTTCTTC.

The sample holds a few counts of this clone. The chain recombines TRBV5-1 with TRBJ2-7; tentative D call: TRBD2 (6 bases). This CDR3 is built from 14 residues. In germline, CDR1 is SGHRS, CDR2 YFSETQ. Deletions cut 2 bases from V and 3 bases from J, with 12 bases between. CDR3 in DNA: TGCGCCAGCAGCTTAGCGGGCCAGGACTACGAGCAGTACTTC. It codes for CASSLAGQDYEQYF.

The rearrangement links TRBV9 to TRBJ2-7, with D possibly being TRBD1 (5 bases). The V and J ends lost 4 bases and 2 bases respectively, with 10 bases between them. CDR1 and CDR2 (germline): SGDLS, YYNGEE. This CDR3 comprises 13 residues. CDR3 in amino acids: CASSQDSPYEQYF. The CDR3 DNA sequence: TGTGCCAGCAGCCAAGACAGCCCCTACGAGCAGTACTTC. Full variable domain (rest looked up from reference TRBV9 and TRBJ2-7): DSGVTQTPKHLITATGQRVTLRCSPRSGDLSVYWYQQSLDQGLQFLIQYYNGEERAKGNILERFSAQQFPDLHSELNLSSLELGDSALYFCASSQDSPYEQYFGPGTRLTVT.

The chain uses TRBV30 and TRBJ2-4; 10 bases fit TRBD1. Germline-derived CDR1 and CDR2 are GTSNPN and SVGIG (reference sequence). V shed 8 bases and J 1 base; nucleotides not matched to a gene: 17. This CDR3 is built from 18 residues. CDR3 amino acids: CAGAPGQGIYGAKNIQYF. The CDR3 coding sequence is TGTGCCGGAGCACCGGGACAGGGGATTTACGGTGCCAAAAACATTCAGTACTTC.

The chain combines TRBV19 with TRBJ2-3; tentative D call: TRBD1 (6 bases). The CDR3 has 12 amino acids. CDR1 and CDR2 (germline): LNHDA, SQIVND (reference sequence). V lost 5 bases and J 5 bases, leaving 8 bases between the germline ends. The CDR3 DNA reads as TGTGCCAGTAGTTTACAGGGAGATACGCAGTATTTT. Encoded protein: CASSLQGDTQYF.

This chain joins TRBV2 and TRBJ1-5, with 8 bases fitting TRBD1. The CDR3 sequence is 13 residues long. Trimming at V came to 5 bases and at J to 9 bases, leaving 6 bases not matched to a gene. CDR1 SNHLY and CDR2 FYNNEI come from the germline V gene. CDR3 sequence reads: CASSWDRYGPQHF. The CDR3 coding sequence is TGTGCCAGCAGTTGGGACAGGTATGGGCCCCAGCATTTT.

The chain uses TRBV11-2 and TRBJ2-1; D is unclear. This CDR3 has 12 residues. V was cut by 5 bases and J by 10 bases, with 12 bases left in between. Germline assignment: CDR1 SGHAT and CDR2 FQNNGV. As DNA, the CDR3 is TGTGCCAGCAGCCCCTGGGCCTCCGAGCAGTTCTTC. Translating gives CASSPWASEQFF.

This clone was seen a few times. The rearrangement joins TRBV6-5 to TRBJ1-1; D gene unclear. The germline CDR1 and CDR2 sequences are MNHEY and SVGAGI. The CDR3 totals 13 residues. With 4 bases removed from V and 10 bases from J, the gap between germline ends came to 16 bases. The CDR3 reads CASSSTGSYAAFF. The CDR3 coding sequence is TGTGCCAGCAGTTCCACCGGGTCTTATGCAGCTTTCTTT.

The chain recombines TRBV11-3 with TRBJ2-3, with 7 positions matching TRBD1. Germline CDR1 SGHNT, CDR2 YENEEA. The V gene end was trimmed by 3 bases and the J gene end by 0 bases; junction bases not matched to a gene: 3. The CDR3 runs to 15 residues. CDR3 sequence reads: CASSFGTASTDTQYF. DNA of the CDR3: TGTGCCAGCAGCTTTGGGACAGCTAGCACAGATACGCAGTATTTT.

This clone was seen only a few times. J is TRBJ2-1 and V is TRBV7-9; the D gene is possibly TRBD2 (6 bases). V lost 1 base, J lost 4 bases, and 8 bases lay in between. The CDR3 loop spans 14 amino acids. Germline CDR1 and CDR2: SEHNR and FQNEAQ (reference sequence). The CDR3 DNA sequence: TGTGCCAGCAGCTTAGAGACTAGATACAATGAGCAGTTCTTC. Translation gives CASSLETRYNEQFF. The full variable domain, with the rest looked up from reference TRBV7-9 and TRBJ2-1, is DTGVSQNPRHKITKRGQNVTFRCDPISEHNRLYWYRQTLGQGPEFLTYFQNEAQLEKSRLLSDRFSAERPKGSFSTLEIQRTEQGDSAMYLCASSLETRYNEQFFGPGTRLTVL.

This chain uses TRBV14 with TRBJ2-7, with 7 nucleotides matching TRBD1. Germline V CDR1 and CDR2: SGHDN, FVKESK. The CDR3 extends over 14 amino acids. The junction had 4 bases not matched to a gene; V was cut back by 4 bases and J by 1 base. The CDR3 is CASSPLTGSYEQYF. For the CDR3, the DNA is TGTGCCAGCAGCCCCCTGACAGGGTCCTACGAGCAGTACTTC. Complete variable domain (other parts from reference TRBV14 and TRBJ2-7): EAGVTQFPSHSVIEKGQTVTLRCDPISGHDNLYWYRRVMGKEIKFLLHFVKESKQDESGMPNNRFLAERTGGTYSTLKVQPAELEDSGVYFCASSPLTGSYEQYFGPGTRLTVT.

CDR3 nucleotides: TGTGCCAGTAGTACCTACGACAGTAGCAATCAGCCCCAGCATTTT. It codes for CASSTYDSSNQPQHF. This chain connects TRBV19 to TRBJ1-5; D might be TRBD1 (5 bases). Germline assignment: CDR1 LNHDA and CDR2 SQIVND (reference sequence). CDR3 size: 15 residues. V lost 4 bases and J lost 0, with 10 bases in between.

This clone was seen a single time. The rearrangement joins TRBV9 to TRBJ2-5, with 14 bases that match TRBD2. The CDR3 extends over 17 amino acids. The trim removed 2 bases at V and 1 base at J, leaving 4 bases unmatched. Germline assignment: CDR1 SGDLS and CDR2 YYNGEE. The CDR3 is CASSVSGTSGGQETQYF. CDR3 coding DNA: TGTGCCAGCAGCGTCTCCGGGACTAGCGGGGGCCAAGAGACCCAGTACTTC. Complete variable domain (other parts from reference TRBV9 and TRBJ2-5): DSGVTQTPKHLITATGQRVTLRCSPRSGDLSVYWYQQSLDQGLQFLIQYYNGEERAKGNILERFSAQQFPDLHSELNLSSLELGDSALYFCASSVSGTSGGQETQYFGPGTRLLVL.

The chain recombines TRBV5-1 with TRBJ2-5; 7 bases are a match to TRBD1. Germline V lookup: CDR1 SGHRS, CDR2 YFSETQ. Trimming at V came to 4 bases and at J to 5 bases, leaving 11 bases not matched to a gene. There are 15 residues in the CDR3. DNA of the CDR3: TGCGCCAGCAGCCCCCTAGGGGGCAGGGGGGAGACCCAGTACTTC. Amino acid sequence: CASSPLGGRGETQYF.

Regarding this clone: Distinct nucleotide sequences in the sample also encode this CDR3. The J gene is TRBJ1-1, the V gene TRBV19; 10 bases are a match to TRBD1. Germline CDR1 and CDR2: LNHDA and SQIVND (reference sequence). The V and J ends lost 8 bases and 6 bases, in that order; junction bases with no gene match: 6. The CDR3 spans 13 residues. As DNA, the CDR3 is TGTGCCAGTGCGACAGGGGGCTTGCCTGAAGCTTTCTTT. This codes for CASATGGLPEAFF.

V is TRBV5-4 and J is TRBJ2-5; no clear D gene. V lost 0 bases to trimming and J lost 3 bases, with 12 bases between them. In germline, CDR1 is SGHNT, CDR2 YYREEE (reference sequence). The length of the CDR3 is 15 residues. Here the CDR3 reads CASSLAWRRKETQYF. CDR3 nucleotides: TGTGCCAGCAGCTTGGCTTGGAGAAGGAAAGAGACCCAGTACTTC. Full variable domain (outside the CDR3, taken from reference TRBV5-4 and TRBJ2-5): ETGVTQSPTHLIKTRGQQVTLRCSSQSGHNTVSWYQQALGQGPQFIFQYYREEENGRGNFPPRFSGLQFPNYSSELNVNALELDDSALYLCASSLAWRRKETQYFGPGTRLLVL.

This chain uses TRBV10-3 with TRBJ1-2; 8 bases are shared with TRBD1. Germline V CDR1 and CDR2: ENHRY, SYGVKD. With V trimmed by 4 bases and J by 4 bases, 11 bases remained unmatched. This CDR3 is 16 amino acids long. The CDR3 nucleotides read TGTGCCATCAGTGGTCCTTCGGGACAGGTGGGCTATGGCTACACCTTC. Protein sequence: CAISGPSGQVGYGYTF.

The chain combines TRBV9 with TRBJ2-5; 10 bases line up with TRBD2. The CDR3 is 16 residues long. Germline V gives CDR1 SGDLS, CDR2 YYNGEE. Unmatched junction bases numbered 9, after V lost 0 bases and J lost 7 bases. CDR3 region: CASSVDLAGGRGTQYF. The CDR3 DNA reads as TGTGCCAGCAGCGTAGATTTAGCGGGGGGTCGGGGGACCCAGTACTTC.

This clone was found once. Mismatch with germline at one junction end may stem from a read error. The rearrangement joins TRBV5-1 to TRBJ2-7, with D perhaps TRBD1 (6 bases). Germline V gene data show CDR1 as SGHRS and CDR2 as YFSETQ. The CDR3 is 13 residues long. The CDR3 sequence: CAGSLGHPYEQYF. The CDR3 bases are TGCGCCGGCAGCTTGGGACACCCCTACGAGCAGTACTTC.

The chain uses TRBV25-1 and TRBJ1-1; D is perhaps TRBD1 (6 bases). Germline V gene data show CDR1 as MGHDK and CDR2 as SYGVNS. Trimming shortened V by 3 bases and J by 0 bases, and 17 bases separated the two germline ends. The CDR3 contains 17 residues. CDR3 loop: CASSDEGRGIMNTEAFF. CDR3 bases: TGTGCCAGCAGTGATGAGGGCAGGGGAATCATGAACACTGAAGCTTTCTTT.